The 17 T cell receptor beta chains reported below all come from one sample, sequenced in a study of T cell responses to AZD1222 COVID-19 vaccine. Assay used: immunoSEQ multiplex PCR; TCRdb lists only in-frame clones, some missing. The sample lists 90,000 to 120,000 clones; about 85% were seen once. Here the sequenced sample was peripheral blood, taken 28 days after the second AZD1222 dose. The source of these receptors is an adult who received the AZD1222 COVID-19 vaccine.

This clone was observed once. The chain combines TRBV24-1 with TRBJ2-1, with 8 positions matching TRBD1. The J segment lost 6 bases and the V segment lost 3 bases, leaving 6 bases of the junction unmatched. The CDR3 is 15 amino acids. Germline CDR1 KGHDR, CDR2 SFDVKD. The CDR3 bases are TGTGCCACCAGTGATGCGCAGGGGGCCGGCAATGAGCAGTTCTTC. Amino acids: CATSDAQGAGNEQFF.

V usage is TRBV6-5 and J usage is TRBJ1-5, with 8 bases aligning to TRBD1. CDR3 length: 15 residues. Germline V gives CDR1 MNHEY, CDR2 SVGAGI. The V gene end was trimmed by 7 bases and the J gene end by 4 bases; junction bases not matched to a gene: 9. The CDR3 nucleotides are TGTGCCAGCACTTCCGGGACAGGAAAAAATCAGCCCCAGCATTTT. Its protein product is CASTSGTGKNQPQHF.

The chain couples TRBV6-5 to TRBJ1-3; 8 bases agree with TRBD1. Trimming removed 4 bases from V and 4 bases from J; junction bases left unmatched: 3. The CDR3 is 14 amino acids. Germline CDR1 reads MNHEY; CDR2 reads SVGAGI. The CDR3 region is CASSSGDRGNTIYF. The CDR3 nucleotides are TGTGCCAGCAGTTCCGGGGACAGGGGAAACACCATATATTTT.

This chain joins TRBV19 and TRBJ2-1, with D hard to call. The germline CDR1 and CDR2 sequences are LNHDA and SQIVND (reference sequence). V was pared by 5 bases and J by 0 bases, with 8 bases between. This CDR3 contains 14 residues. The CDR3 nucleotides read TGTGCCAGTAGTCCGCAGAGCTCCTACAATGAGCAGTTCTTC. This translates into CASSPQSSYNEQFF.

The V call is TRBV3-1 (or the pseudogene TRBV3-2), the J call TRBJ1-1, with D possibly TRBD1 on 5 matching bases. The CDR3 is 15 amino acids. Germline V gene sequence: CDR1 LGHDT, CDR2 YNNKEL (reference sequence). V was cut by 0 bases and J by 8 bases, with 16 bases left in between. CDR3 nucleotide sequence: TGTGCCAGCAGCCAAGAGACAGACAGCCAAGGGGAAGCTTTCTTT. Residues: CASSQETDSQGEAFF.

The chain has TRBV9 and TRBJ1-6; no definite D call. The CDR3 has 15 amino acids. Per the germline V gene, CDR1 is SGDLS and CDR2 is YYNGEE. V was pared by 2 bases and J by 7 bases, with 13 bases between. The CDR3 region has the DNA TGTGCCAGCAGCGTGAATTGGAGAGCCAATTCACCCCTCCACTTT. It yields the protein CASSVNWRANSPLHF.

The chain combines TRBV5-5 with TRBJ1-2; possible D gene TRBD1, 5 bases. Trimming pared 0 bases from V and 3 bases from J, leaving 12 bases between. CDR3 length: 15 amino acids. Per germline, CDR1 SGHKS and CDR2 YYEKEE (reference sequence). CDR3 DNA: TGTGCCAGCAGCTTGGCCGCAGGGAGGGACTATGGCTACACCTTC. Its protein product is CASSLAAGRDYGYTF.

The chain recombines TRBV4-3 with TRBJ1-2, with D maybe TRBD1 (5 bases). Trimming cost V 4 bases and J 3 bases, with 12 bases left between them. Germline CDR1 is LGHNA and CDR2 is YSLEER. The CDR3 consists of 14 residues. CDR3 sequence: CASSPWTGHYGYTF. Written as DNA, the CDR3 is TGCGCCAGCAGCCCCTGGACGGGGCACTATGGCTACACCTTC.

This clone is a singleton in its sample. The CDR3 loop reads CASSQESRAGELFF. In DNA form, the CDR3 reads TGTGCCAGCAGCCAAGAAAGTAGGGCCGGGGAGCTGTTTTTT. This chain connects TRBV14 to TRBJ2-2, with no clear D. CDR1 and CDR2 from the germline V gene are SGHDN and FVKESK. The V end was cut by 0 bases, the J end by 6 bases, with 8 bases between. The CDR3 runs to 14 residues.

The chain couples TRBV28 to TRBJ1-4; no clear D gene. Germline CDR1 is MDHEN and CDR2 is SYDVKM. The CDR3 consists of 17 residues. The V end lost 3 bases, the J end lost 6 bases, and 20 bases lay between the germline ends. The CDR3 loop is CASSFETRRPKDEKLFF. The CDR3 DNA reads as TGTGCCAGCAGTTTCGAGACACGGAGGCCTAAGGATGAAAAACTGTTTTTT.

This rearrangement joins TRBV10-3 to TRBJ2-1; D is unresolved. The CDR3 is 13 amino acids. Germline CDR1 is ENHRY and CDR2 is SYGVKD. Trimming took 0 bases from V and 8 from J, leaving 8 bases between them. CDR3 residues: CAISESILDEQFF. For the CDR3, the DNA is TGTGCCATCAGTGAGTCGATTCTGGATGAGCAGTTCTTC.

The chain uses TRBV27 and TRBJ1-6, with TRBD1 matching 8 bases. The ends lost 6 bases at V and 6 bases at J; junction bases unmatched: 4. The CDR3 extends over 14 amino acids. The germline CDR1 and CDR2 sequences are MNHEY and SMNVEV (reference sequence). For the CDR3, the DNA is TGTGCCAGCAGGACAGGGGCATTTAATTCACCCCTCCACTTT. Translated: CASRTGAFNSPLHF.

The chain couples TRBV3-1 (or the pseudogene TRBV3-2) to TRBJ1-3; D gene uncertain. The germline CDR1 and CDR2 sequences are LGHDT and YNNKEL (reference sequence). Trimming took off 1 base at V and 2 bases at J, with 12 bases between the two ends. The CDR3 runs 16 residues. The DNA for the CDR3 is TGTGCCAGCAGCCAAGCCCTACACGGGACTGGAAACACCATATATTTT. It translates to CASSQALHGTGNTIYF.

The V gene is TRBV3-1 (or the pseudogene TRBV3-2), the J gene TRBJ2-3; 9 nucleotides line up with TRBD2. Germline CDR1 reads LGHDT; CDR2 reads YNNKEL (reference sequence). The trim removed 5 bases at V and 0 bases at J, leaving 3 bases unmatched. The CDR3 loop spans 15 amino acids. In DNA, the CDR3 is TGTGCCAGCAGCGGACTAGCGCCTAGCACAGATACGCAGTATTTT. Translating gives CASSGLAPSTDTQYF.

CDR3 in DNA: TGTGCCAGTAGTATAGTGAGGTTTTCCAACGAGCAGTACTTC. This encodes CASSIVRFSNEQYF. The chain links TRBV19 to TRBJ2-7; D gene unclear. CDR3 length: 14 amino acids. The V end was cut by 1 base, the J end by 5 bases, with 12 bases between. Germline V gene data show CDR1 as LNHDA and CDR2 as SQIVND (reference sequence).

In this sample, this clone turned up once. The chain is built from TRBV4-1 and TRBJ2-3; weak D call: TRBD1 (6 bases). The germline V gene has CDR1 MGHRA and CDR2 YSYEKL. The V gene lost 2 bases and the J gene lost 5 bases, with 14 bases spanning the gap. The CDR3 is 15 residues long. The CDR3 sequence: CASSQNRVGEDTQYF. The DNA of the CDR3 is TGCGCCAGCAGCCAAAACAGGGTTGGGGAAGATACGCAGTATTTT.

This rearrangement joins TRBV5-1 to TRBJ1-2; D unresolved. This CDR3 comprises 14 residues. Germline V lookup: CDR1 SGHRS, CDR2 YFSETQ. Between the trimmed V and J ends, which lost 4 bases and 1 base, there was a span of 11 bases. The CDR3 DNA sequence: TGCGCCAGCAGCATCGGCAGGAGTAACTATGGCTACACCTTC. Amino acid sequence: CASSIGRSNYGYTF.